The present T cell receptor (beta chain) was sequenced within a study of CD8 T cells in ankylosing spondylitis. Quantitative 5'-RACE with molecular barcodes was used to make the TCR beta libraries. TCRdb fed the 5' RACE reads into MiXCR, producing one record per CDR3 protein. This sample has fewer than 750,000 distinct CDR3 sequences, with around 20% found just once. The germline V gene has CDR1 LNHNV and CDR2 YYDKDF (reference sequence). V lost 8 bases and J lost 0, with 14 bases in between. CDR3 size: 14 residues. Study-level points and caveats: Blood of patients with ankylosing spondylitis appeared to be characterized by a TCR beta motif of eight highly homologous variants. Disease-linked clones had a CD8+ phenotype and relatively low frequency in peripheral blood. Reportedly, matched ankylosing spondylitis synovial fluid was significantly enriched for disease-linked clones.

This clonotype was detected only a few times. The antigen is not known. V usage is TRBV15 and J usage is TRBJ2-7, with D tentatively TRBD2 (5 bases). This TCR was recovered from a male donor with ankylosing spondylitis. The sequenced material came from blood, either unsorted or a sorted T cell fraction (not recorded which). The CDR3 spells CATQSGGYSYEQYF. DNA of the CDR3: TGTGCCACCCAGAGCGGAGGCTACTCCTACGAGCAGTACTTC.